These T cell receptor beta chains were read from a single sample in a study of cytomegalovirus exposure and HLA in healthy donors. Clones were sequenced by immunoSEQ multiplex PCR, and TCRdb holds only the in-frame ones, with some missing. The sample records some 140,000 clones, around 79% being singletons. Sequencing used PBMCs. These receptors originate from a woman between 45 and 60 years old in good health and CMV-seropositive. Each CDR3 is given with its conserved first and last residue. Fields, in order: D gene, V gene, clone size, J gene, CDR3 protein, CDR3 DNA. A D gene is named only where the DNA matches it firmly. Clone size, where shown, is once, few, many, or a class for clones that have expanded.

d_call: NA; v_call: TRBV2; clone_size: NA; j_call: TRBJ1-6; cdr3_aa: CASSERPPRNNSPLHF; cdr3_nt: TGTGCCAGCAGTGAACGGCCCCCGAGGAACAATTCACCCCTCCACTTT
d_call: NA; v_call: TRBV7-9; clone_size: NA; j_call: TRBJ2-7; cdr3_aa: CASSPRTDYYEQYF; cdr3_nt: TGTGCCAGCAGCCCCCGGACTGATTACTACGAGCAGTACTTC
d_call: NA; v_call: TRBV5-1; clone_size: NA; j_call: TRBJ1-1; cdr3_aa: CASSTTGDTEAFF; cdr3_nt: TGCGCCAGCAGTACTACGGGAGACACTGAAGCTTTCTTT
d_call: NA; v_call: TRBV14; clone_size: NA; j_call: TRBJ2-2; cdr3_aa: CASSQPGANTGELFF; cdr3_nt: TGTGCCAGCAGCCAGCCAGGGGCGAACACCGGGGAGCTGTTTTTT
d_call: NA; v_call: TRBV7-8; clone_size: NA; j_call: TRBJ1-2; cdr3_aa: CASSLGFTNYGYTF; cdr3_nt: TGTGCCAGCAGCTTAGGTTTCACTAACTATGGCTACACCTTC
d_call: NA; v_call: TRBV29-1; clone_size: NA; j_call: TRBJ2-3; cdr3_aa: CSVVGADTDTQYF; cdr3_nt: TGCAGCGTTGTCGGAGCGGACACAGATACGCAGTATTTT
d_call: TRBD1; v_call: TRBV6-6; clone_size: NA; j_call: TRBJ1-2; cdr3_aa: CASSSARDRGYYGYTF; cdr3_nt: TGTGCCAGCAGTTCCGCCAGGGACAGGGGTTATTATGGCTACACCTTC
d_call: TRBD1; v_call: TRBV7-9; clone_size: NA; j_call: TRBJ1-2; cdr3_aa: CASSLTTGTGEGYTF; cdr3_nt: TGTGCCAGCAGCTTAACCACCGGGACAGGGGAAGGCTACACCTTC
d_call: NA; v_call: TRBV6-5; clone_size: once; j_call: TRBJ2-1; cdr3_aa: CASSYGLNEQFF; cdr3_nt: TGTGCCAGCAGCTACGGACTCAATGAGCAGTTCTTC
d_call: NA; v_call: TRBV11-1; clone_size: NA; j_call: TRBJ1-6; cdr3_aa: CASSAAGTYNSPLHF; cdr3_nt: TGTGCCAGCAGCGCCGCAGGGACCTATAATTCACCCCTCCACTTT
d_call: NA; v_call: TRBV19; clone_size: NA; j_call: TRBJ1-1; cdr3_aa: CASSISTGNTEAFF; cdr3_nt: TGTGCCAGTAGTATCTCGACAGGTAACACTGAAGCTTTCTTT
d_call: NA; v_call: TRBV25-1; clone_size: NA; j_call: TRBJ1-2; cdr3_aa: CASSAWGGYGYTF; cdr3_nt: TGTGCCAGCAGTGCTTGGGGGGGCTATGGCTACACCTTC
d_call: NA; v_call: TRBV11-1; clone_size: NA; j_call: TRBJ2-3; cdr3_aa: CASSWTLGGGPDTQYF; cdr3_nt: TGTGCCAGCAGCTGGACCTTGGGGGGGGGCCCGGATACGCAGTATTTT
d_call: NA; v_call: TRBV2; clone_size: NA; j_call: TRBJ1-2; cdr3_aa: CATSGVGTGYGYTF; cdr3_nt: TGTGCCACCTCGGGAGTGGGAACGGGCTATGGCTACACCTTC
d_call: TRBD1; v_call: TRBV5-4; clone_size: NA; j_call: TRBJ1-1; cdr3_aa: CASSPGTGGLYTEAFF; cdr3_nt: TGTGCCAGCAGCCCGGGGACAGGGGGCTTGTATACTGAAGCTTTCTTT
d_call: NA; v_call: TRBV7-9; clone_size: few; j_call: TRBJ2-7; cdr3_aa: CASSRFQGLVDEQYF; cdr3_nt: TGTGCCAGCAGCCGGTTCCAGGGTTTAGTCGACGAGCAGTACTTC
d_call: TRBD1; v_call: TRBV7-2; clone_size: few; j_call: TRBJ1-1; cdr3_aa: CASSLIQGQGWAFF; cdr3_nt: TGTGCCAGCAGCTTAATTCAGGGACAGGGGTGGGCTTTCTTT
d_call: TRBD1; v_call: TRBV28; clone_size: NA; j_call: TRBJ1-6; cdr3_aa: CASSTDRGNSPLHF; cdr3_nt: TGTGCCAGCAGTACCGACAGGGGAAATTCACCCCTCCACTTT
d_call: NA; v_call: TRBV25-1; clone_size: NA; j_call: TRBJ2-7; cdr3_aa: CASSEQVTSYEQYF; cdr3_nt: TGTGCCAGCAGTGAGCAGGTAACCTCCTACGAGCAGTACTTC
d_call: NA; v_call: TRBV19; clone_size: NA; j_call: TRBJ1-2; cdr3_aa: CASSIVVLRRDDYGYTF; cdr3_nt: TGTGCCAGTAGTATAGTCGTCTTGAGGAGGGACGACTATGGCTACACCTTC
d_call: NA; v_call: TRBV4-1; clone_size: NA; j_call: TRBJ2-1; cdr3_aa: CASSQGGVGWDEQFF; cdr3_nt: TGCGCCAGCAGCCAAGGCGGGGTCGGTTGGGATGAGCAGTTCTTC
d_call: TRBD1; v_call: TRBV19; clone_size: NA; j_call: TRBJ2-2; cdr3_aa: CASSTTGTGELFF; cdr3_nt: TGTGCCAGTAGTACGACAGGGACCGGGGAGCTGTTTTTT
d_call: TRBD2; v_call: TRBV6-6; clone_size: NA; j_call: TRBJ2-7; cdr3_aa: CASSYSGASYEQYF; cdr3_nt: TGTGCCAGCAGTTATAGCGGGGCGTCCTACGAGCAGTACTTC
d_call: NA; v_call: TRBV15; clone_size: NA; j_call: TRBJ1-1; cdr3_aa: CATSRDLVGRWEAFF; cdr3_nt: TGTGCCACCAGCAGAGATCTTGTGGGCAGGTGGGAAGCTTTCTTT
d_call: NA; v_call: TRBV6-1; clone_size: NA; j_call: TRBJ2-1; cdr3_aa: CASTPGGLNNEQFF; cdr3_nt: TGTGCCAGCACCCCAGGGGGGTTGAACAATGAGCAGTTCTTC
d_call: NA; v_call: TRBV11-2; clone_size: NA; j_call: TRBJ1-1; cdr3_aa: CASSPAGQLGTEAFF; cdr3_nt: TGTGCCAGCAGCCCCGCCGGACAGCTGGGCACTGAAGCTTTCTTT
d_call: TRBD2; v_call: TRBV6-5; clone_size: few; j_call: TRBJ2-1; cdr3_aa: CASSLSGTTHNEQFF; cdr3_nt: TGTGCCAGCAGCCTCTCCGGGACTACGCACAATGAGCAGTTCTTC
d_call: TRBD1; v_call: TRBV28; clone_size: once; j_call: TRBJ1-5; cdr3_aa: CASILGQWGNQPQHF; cdr3_nt: TGTGCCAGCATCCTGGGACAGTGGGGGAATCAGCCCCAGCATTTT
d_call: TRBD2; v_call: TRBV11-3; clone_size: NA; j_call: TRBJ2-5; cdr3_aa: CASSFLSSGGGETQYF; cdr3_nt: TGTGCCAGCAGCTTCCTCTCTAGCGGGGGGGGTGAGACCCAGTACTTC
d_call: TRBD1; v_call: TRBV10-3; clone_size: NA; j_call: TRBJ2-7; cdr3_aa: CAISALPPGGEYEQYF; cdr3_nt: TGTGCCATCAGTGCCCTCCCCCCAGGGGGAGAATACGAGCAGTACTTC
d_call: TRBD2; v_call: TRBV11-3; clone_size: NA; j_call: TRBJ2-1; cdr3_aa: CASSQQTSGHNEQFF; cdr3_nt: TGTGCCAGCAGCCAGCAGACTAGCGGCCACAATGAGCAGTTCTTC
d_call: NA; v_call: TRBV6-5; clone_size: NA; j_call: TRBJ1-1; cdr3_aa: CASSETRNTEAFF; cdr3_nt: TGTGCCAGCAGTGAAACACGGAACACTGAAGCTTTCTTT
d_call: TRBD1; v_call: TRBV27; clone_size: few; j_call: TRBJ2-1; cdr3_aa: CASSLYVGQEYNEQFF; cdr3_nt: TGTGCCAGCAGTTTATATGTGGGACAGGAGTACAATGAGCAGTTCTTC
d_call: NA; v_call: TRBV7-2; clone_size: NA; j_call: TRBJ1-4; cdr3_aa: CASSSDTLNEKLFF; cdr3_nt: TGTGCCAGCAGCTCGGACACCCTCAATGAAAAACTGTTTTTT
d_call: TRBD2; v_call: TRBV5-1; clone_size: NA; j_call: TRBJ2-3; cdr3_aa: CASSLVAGGQDTQYF; cdr3_nt: TGCGCCAGCAGCTTGGTCGCGGGGGGTCAAGATACGCAGTATTTT
d_call: TRBD2; v_call: TRBV7-3; clone_size: NA; j_call: TRBJ2-3; cdr3_aa: CASSLKAGGPDTQYF; cdr3_nt: TGTGCCAGCAGCTTAAAAGCGGGGGGGCCAGATACGCAGTATTTT
d_call: TRBD2; v_call: TRBV6-5; clone_size: NA; j_call: TRBJ2-3; cdr3_aa: CASSSPGGRADTQYF; cdr3_nt: TGTGCCAGCAGTTCCCCGGGGGGGCGGGCAGATACGCAGTATTTT
d_call: NA; v_call: TRBV18; clone_size: NA; j_call: TRBJ2-7; cdr3_aa: CASSPGLVNYEQYF; cdr3_nt: TGTGCCAGCTCACCGGGACTCGTAAATTACGAGCAGTACTTC
d_call: NA; v_call: TRBV5-1; clone_size: NA; j_call: TRBJ2-3; cdr3_aa: CASSLGTASTDTQYF; cdr3_nt: TGCGCCAGCAGCTTGGGGACTGCTAGCACAGATACGCAGTATTTT
d_call: TRBD2; v_call: TRBV7-9; clone_size: NA; j_call: TRBJ2-2; cdr3_aa: CSSSEGEGRNAGELFF; cdr3_nt: TGTTCCAGCAGCGAAGGGGAGGGGAGAAATGCCGGGGAGCTGTTTTTT
d_call: TRBD2; v_call: TRBV7-3; clone_size: NA; j_call: TRBJ2-4; cdr3_aa: CASSPQAGDKNIQYF; cdr3_nt: TGTGCCAGCAGCCCTCAGGCGGGGGACAAAAACATTCAGTACTTC
d_call: NA; v_call: TRBV5-4; clone_size: NA; j_call: TRBJ2-3; cdr3_aa: CASSSDLYTQYF; cdr3_nt: TGTGCCAGCAGCTCGGACTTATATACGCAGTATTTT
d_call: TRBD2; v_call: TRBV9; clone_size: few; j_call: TRBJ2-7; cdr3_aa: CASSVGGGEQYF; cdr3_nt: TGTGCCAGCAGCGTAGGGGGGGGCGAGCAGTACTTC
d_call: NA; v_call: TRBV9; clone_size: NA; j_call: TRBJ2-6; cdr3_aa: CASSVVMGRSRGANVLTF; cdr3_nt: TGTGCCAGCAGCGTGGTAATGGGGAGAAGCCGTGGGGCCAACGTCCTGACTTTC
d_call: NA; v_call: TRBV15; clone_size: NA; j_call: TRBJ1-2; cdr3_aa: CATSGLGRVGYTF; cdr3_nt: TGTGCCACCAGCGGTTTGGGGAGGGTCGGCTACACCTTC
d_call: NA; v_call: TRBV7-2; clone_size: NA; j_call: TRBJ1-5; cdr3_aa: CATYQPQHF; cdr3_nt: TGTGCCACCTATCAGCCCCAGCATTTT
d_call: NA; v_call: TRBV2; clone_size: NA; j_call: TRBJ1-5; cdr3_aa: CASTGRGKGQPQHF; cdr3_nt: TGTGCCAGCACCGGGAGGGGGAAAGGTCAGCCCCAGCATTTT
d_call: NA; v_call: TRBV11-1; clone_size: NA; j_call: TRBJ2-3; cdr3_aa: CASSSRRGISTDTQYF; cdr3_nt: TGTGCCAGCAGCTCCCGACGCGGGATAAGCACAGATACGCAGTATTTT
d_call: NA; v_call: TRBV29-1; clone_size: NA; j_call: TRBJ1-4; cdr3_aa: CSVEFLEKLFF; cdr3_nt: TGCAGCGTTGAGTTTCTTGAAAAACTGTTTTTT
d_call: TRBD1; v_call: TRBV19; clone_size: NA; j_call: TRBJ1-1; cdr3_aa: CASSIVGGTGEAFF; cdr3_nt: TGTGCCAGTAGTATAGTCGGCGGGACAGGTGAAGCTTTCTTT
d_call: NA; v_call: TRBV5-4; clone_size: NA; j_call: TRBJ2-5; cdr3_aa: CASSSEGRPTGTQYF; cdr3_nt: TGTGCCAGCAGCTCGGAGGGGAGACCGACTGGGACCCAGTACTTC
d_call: NA; v_call: TRBV28; clone_size: NA; j_call: TRBJ2-1; cdr3_aa: CASSLREQFF; cdr3_nt: TGTGCCAGCAGTTTACGGGAGCAGTTCTTC
d_call: TRBD1; v_call: TRBV28; clone_size: NA; j_call: TRBJ2-7; cdr3_aa: CASSLYKGQGNYEQYF; cdr3_nt: TGTGCCAGCAGTTTATACAAAGGACAGGGGAACTACGAGCAGTACTTC
d_call: NA; v_call: TRBV5-4; clone_size: few; j_call: TRBJ2-7; cdr3_aa: CASSLPSSSVKAYEQYF; cdr3_nt: TGTGCCAGCAGCTTGCCCAGTTCGTCTGTAAAAGCCTACGAGCAGTACTTC
d_call: NA; v_call: TRBV30; clone_size: NA; j_call: TRBJ2-3; cdr3_aa: CALGRRTSTDTQYF; cdr3_nt: TGTGCCCTGGGAAGGCGGACTAGCACAGATACGCAGTATTTT
d_call: TRBD1; v_call: TRBV7-7; clone_size: once; j_call: TRBJ1-2; cdr3_aa: CASSLGTGRGYTF; cdr3_nt: TGTGCTAGCAGCCTAGGGACAGGTCGGGGCTACACCTTC